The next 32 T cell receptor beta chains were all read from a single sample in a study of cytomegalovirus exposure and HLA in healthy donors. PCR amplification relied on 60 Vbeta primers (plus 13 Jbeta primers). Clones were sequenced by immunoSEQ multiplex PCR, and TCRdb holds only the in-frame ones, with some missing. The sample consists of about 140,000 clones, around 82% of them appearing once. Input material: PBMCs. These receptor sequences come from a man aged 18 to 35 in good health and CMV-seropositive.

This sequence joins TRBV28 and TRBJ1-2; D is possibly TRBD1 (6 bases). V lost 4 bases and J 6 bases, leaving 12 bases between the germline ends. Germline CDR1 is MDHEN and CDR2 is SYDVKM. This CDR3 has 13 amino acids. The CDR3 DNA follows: TGTGCCAGCAGTTCACTCAGACAGGATGGCTACACCTTC. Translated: CASSSLRQDGYTF.

The DNA for the CDR3 is TGTGCCAGCAGTTCTGGTTTCGTAGGGAGGGGAACCGGGGAGCTGTTTTTT. Translating it yields CASSSGFVGRGTGELFF. V gene TRBV28 combines with J gene TRBJ2-2, with TRBD2 matching over 7 bases. This CDR3 has 17 amino acids. Unmatched junction bases numbered 13, after V lost 4 bases and J lost 5 bases. Per germline, CDR1 MDHEN and CDR2 SYDVKM. The full variable domain, with the rest looked up from reference TRBV28 and TRBJ2-2, is DVKVTQSSRYLVKRTGEKVFLECVQDMDHENMFWYRQDPGLGLRLIYFSYDVKMKEKGDIPEGYSVSREKKERFSLILESASTNQTSMYLCASSSGFVGRGTGELFFGEGSRLTVL.

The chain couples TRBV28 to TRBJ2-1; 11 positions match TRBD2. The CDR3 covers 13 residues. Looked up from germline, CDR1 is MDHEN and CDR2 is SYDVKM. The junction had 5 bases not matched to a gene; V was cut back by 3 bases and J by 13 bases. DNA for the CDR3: TGTGCCAGCAGTTTGCTAGCGGGAGGATCTCAGTTCTTC. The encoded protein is CASSLLAGGSQFF.

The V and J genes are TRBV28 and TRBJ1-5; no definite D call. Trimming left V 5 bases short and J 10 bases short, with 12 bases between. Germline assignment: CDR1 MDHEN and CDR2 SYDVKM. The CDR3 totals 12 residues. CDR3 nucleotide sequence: TGTGCCAGCAGTGAGGGAATCAGCCCCCAGCATTTT. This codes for CASSEGISPQHF.

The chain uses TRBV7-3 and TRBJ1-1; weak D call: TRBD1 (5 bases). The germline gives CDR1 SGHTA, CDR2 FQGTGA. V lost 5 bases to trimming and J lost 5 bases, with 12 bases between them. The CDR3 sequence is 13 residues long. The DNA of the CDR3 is TGTGCCAGCAGCCCCCGACAGTTAACTGAAGCTTTCTTT. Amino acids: CASSPRQLTEAFF.

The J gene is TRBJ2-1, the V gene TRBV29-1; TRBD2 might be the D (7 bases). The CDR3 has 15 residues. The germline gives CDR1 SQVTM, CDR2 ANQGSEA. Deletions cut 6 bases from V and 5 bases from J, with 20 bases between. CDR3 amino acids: CSVRLGGGAHNEQFF. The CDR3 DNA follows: TGCAGCGTCCGGTTGGGAGGGGGAGCCCACAATGAGCAGTTCTTC.

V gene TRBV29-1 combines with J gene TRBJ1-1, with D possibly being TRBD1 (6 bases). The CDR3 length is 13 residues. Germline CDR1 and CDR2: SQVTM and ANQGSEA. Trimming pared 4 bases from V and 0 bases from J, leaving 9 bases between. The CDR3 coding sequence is TGCAGCGTTGTTGGACAGTTGAACACTGAAGCTTTCTTT. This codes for CSVVGQLNTEAFF. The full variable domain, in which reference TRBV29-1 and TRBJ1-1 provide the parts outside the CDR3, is SAVISQKPSRDICQRGTSLTIQCQVDSQVTMMFWYRQQPGQSLTLIATANQGSEATYESGFVIDKFPISRPNLTFSTLTVSNMSPEDSSIYLCSVVGQLNTEAFFGQGTRLTVV.

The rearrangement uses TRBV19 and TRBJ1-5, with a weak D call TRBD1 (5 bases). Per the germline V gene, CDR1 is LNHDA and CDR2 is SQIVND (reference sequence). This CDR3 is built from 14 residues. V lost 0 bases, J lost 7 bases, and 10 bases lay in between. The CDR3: CASSIEGVGQPQHF. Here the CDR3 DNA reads TGTGCCAGTAGTATAGAAGGGGTGGGACAGCCCCAGCATTTT.

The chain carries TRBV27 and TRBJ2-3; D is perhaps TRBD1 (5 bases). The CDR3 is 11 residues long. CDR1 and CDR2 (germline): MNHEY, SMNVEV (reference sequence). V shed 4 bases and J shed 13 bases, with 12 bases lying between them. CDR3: CASSYQGFEYF. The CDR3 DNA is TGTGCCAGCAGTTACCAGGGCTTTGAGTATTTT.

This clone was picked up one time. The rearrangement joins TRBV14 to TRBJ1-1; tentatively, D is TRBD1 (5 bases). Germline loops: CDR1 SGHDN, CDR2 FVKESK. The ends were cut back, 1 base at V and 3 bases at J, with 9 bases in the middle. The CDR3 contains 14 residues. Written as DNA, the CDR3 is TGTGCCAGCAGCCAAGTCTGGGGGGACACTGAAGCTTTCTTT. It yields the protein CASSQVWGDTEAFF. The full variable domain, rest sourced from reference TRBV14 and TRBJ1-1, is EAGVTQFPSHSVIEKGQTVTLRCDPISGHDNLYWYRRVMGKEIKFLLHFVKESKQDESGMPNNRFLAERTGGTYSTLKVQPAELEDSGVYFCASSQVWGDTEAFFGQGTRLTVV.

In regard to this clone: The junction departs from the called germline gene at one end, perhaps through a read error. The CDR3 DNA reads TGTGCTAGCAGCCCACTCCGGACTAGCGGGAGGGCTGAGTATTTT. Protein: CASSPLRTSGRAEYF. J is TRBJ2-3 and V is TRBV7-7, with 15 bases identical to TRBD2. Germline V gene sequence: CDR1 SSHAT, CDR2 FNYEAQ (reference sequence). The CDR3 consists of 15 residues.

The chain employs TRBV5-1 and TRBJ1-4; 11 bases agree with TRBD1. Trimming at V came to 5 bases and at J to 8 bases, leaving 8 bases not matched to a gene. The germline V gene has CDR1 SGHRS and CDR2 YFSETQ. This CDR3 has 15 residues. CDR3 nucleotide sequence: TGCGCCAGCAGACTCGCCGGGACAGGGGGGGAAAAACTGTTTTTT. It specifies CASRLAGTGGEKLFF.

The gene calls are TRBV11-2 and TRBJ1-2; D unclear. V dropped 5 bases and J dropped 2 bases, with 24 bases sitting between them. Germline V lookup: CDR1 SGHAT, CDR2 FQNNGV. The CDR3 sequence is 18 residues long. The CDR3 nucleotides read TGTGCCAGCAGCCCGTGGCCAGAAGGAACGGGAGAAAACTATGGCTACACCTTC. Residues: CASSPWPEGTGENYGYTF.

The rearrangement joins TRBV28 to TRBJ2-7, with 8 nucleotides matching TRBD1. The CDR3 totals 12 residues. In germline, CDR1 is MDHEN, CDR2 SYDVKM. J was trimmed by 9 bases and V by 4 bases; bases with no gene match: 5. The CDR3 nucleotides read TGTGCCAGCAGTTGGGGACAGGAAGGGCAGTACTTC. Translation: CASSWGQEGQYF.

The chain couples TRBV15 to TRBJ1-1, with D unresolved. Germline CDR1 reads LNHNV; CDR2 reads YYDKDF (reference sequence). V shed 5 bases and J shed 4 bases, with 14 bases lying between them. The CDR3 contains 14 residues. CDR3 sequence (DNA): TGTGCCACCAGCCCAAAGCAATTGATCACTGAAGCTTTCTTT. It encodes CATSPKQLITEAFF.

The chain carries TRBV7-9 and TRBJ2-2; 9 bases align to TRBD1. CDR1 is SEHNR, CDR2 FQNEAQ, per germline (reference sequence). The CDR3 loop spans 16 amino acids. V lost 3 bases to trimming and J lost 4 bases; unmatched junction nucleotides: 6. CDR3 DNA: TGTGCCAGCAGCTTCGGACAGGGGTTTTTCACCGGGGAGCTGTTTTTT. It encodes CASSFGQGFFTGELFF.

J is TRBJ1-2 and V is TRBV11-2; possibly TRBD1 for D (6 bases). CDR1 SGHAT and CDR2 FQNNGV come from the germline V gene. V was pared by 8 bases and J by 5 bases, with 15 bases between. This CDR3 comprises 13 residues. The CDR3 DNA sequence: TGTGCCAGCGTCCAGGGGACGGGGTATGGCTACACCTTC. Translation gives CASVQGTGYGYTF.

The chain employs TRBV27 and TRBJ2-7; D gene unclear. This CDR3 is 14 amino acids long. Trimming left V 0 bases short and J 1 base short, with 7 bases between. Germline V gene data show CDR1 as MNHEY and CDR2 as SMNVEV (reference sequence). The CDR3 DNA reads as TGTGCCAGCAGTTTATCAACAGCATCCTACGAGCAGTACTTC. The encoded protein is CASSLSTASYEQYF.

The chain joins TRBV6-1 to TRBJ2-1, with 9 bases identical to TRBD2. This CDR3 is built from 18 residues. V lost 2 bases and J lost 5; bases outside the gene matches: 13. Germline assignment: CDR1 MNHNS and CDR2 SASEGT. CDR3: CASSETRISGSLDNEQFF. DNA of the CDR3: TGTGCCAGCAGTGAAACCCGCATTAGCGGGAGTCTGGACAATGAGCAGTTCTTC.

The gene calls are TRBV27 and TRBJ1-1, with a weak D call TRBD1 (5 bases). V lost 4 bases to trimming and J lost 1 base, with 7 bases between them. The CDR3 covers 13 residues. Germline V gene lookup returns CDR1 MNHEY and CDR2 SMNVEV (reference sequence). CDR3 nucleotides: TGTGCCAGCAGTTCGACAGAGAACACTGAAGCTTTCTTT. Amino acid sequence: CASSSTENTEAFF.

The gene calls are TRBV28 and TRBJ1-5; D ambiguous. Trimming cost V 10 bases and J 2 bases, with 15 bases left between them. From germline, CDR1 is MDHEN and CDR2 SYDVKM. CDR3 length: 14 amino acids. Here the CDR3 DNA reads TGTGCCACCGTCGCGGTTTCTGGCAATCAGCCCCAGCATTTT. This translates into CATVAVSGNQPQHF.

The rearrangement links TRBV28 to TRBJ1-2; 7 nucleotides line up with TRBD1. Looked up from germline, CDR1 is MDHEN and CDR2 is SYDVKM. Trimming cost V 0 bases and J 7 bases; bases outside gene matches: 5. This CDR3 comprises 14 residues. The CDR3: CASSLWDRRGGYTF. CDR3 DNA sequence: TGTGCCAGCAGTTTATGGGACAGGAGGGGTGGCTACACCTTC.

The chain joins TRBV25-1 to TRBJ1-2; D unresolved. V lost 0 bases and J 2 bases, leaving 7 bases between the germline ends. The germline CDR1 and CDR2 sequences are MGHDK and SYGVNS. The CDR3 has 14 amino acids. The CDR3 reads CASSEYGKNYGYTF. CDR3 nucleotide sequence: TGTGCCAGCAGTGAATACGGTAAAAACTATGGCTACACCTTC.

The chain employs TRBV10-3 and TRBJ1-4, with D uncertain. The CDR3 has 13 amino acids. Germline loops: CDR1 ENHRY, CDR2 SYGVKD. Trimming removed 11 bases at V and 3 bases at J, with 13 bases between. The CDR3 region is CASSGAANEKLFF. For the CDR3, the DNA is TGTGCCTCCTCGGGAGCTGCTAATGAAAAACTGTTTTTT.

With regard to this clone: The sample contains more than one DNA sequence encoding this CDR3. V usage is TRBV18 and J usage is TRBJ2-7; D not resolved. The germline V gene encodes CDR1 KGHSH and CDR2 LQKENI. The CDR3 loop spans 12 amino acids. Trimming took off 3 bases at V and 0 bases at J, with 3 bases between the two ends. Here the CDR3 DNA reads TGTGCCAGCTCACCCAGCTCCTACGAGCAGTACTTC. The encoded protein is CASSPSSYEQYF.

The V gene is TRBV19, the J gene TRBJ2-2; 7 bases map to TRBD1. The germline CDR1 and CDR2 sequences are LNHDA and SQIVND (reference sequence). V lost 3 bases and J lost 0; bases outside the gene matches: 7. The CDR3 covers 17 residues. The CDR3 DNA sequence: TGTGCCAGTAGTATGGGTTGGGACAGAGCGAACACCGGGGAGCTGTTTTTT. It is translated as CASSMGWDRANTGELFF. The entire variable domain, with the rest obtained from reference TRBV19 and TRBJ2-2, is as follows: DGGITQSPKYLFRKEGQNVTLSCEQNLNHDAMYWYRQDPGQGLRLIYYSQIVNDFQKGDIAEGYSVSREKKESFPLTVTSAQKNPTAFYLCASSMGWDRANTGELFFGEGSRLTVL.

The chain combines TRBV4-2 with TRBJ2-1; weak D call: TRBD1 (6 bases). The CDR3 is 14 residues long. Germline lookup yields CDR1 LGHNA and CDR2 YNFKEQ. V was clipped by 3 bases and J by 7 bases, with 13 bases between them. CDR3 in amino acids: CASSQSRGGNEQFF. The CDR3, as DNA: TGTGCCAGCAGCCAGAGCAGGGGCGGTAATGAGCAGTTCTTC.

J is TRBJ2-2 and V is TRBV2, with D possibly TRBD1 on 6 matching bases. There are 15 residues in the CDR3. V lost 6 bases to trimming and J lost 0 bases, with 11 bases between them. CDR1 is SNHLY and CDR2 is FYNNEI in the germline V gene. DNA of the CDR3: TGTGCCAGCAGGACGGACAGTGCGAACACCGGGGAGCTGTTTTTT. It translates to CASRTDSANTGELFF.

The CDR3 region has the DNA TGTGCCAGTAGCAGAGCAGGGATGAGCAATCAGCCCCAGCATTTT. The encoded protein is CASSRAGMSNQPQHF. The chain carries TRBV19 and TRBJ1-5; weak D call: TRBD1 (5 bases). CDR3 length: 15 residues. Germline CDR1 reads LNHDA; CDR2 reads SQIVND (reference sequence). Trimming shortened V by 6 bases and J by 1 base, and 13 bases separated the two germline ends. The whole variable domain, filled in from reference TRBV19 and TRBJ1-5, reads DGGITQSPKYLFRKEGQNVTLSCEQNLNHDAMYWYRQDPGQGLRLIYYSQIVNDFQKGDIAEGYSVSREKKESFPLTVTSAQKNPTAFYLCASSRAGMSNQPQHFGDGTRLSIL.

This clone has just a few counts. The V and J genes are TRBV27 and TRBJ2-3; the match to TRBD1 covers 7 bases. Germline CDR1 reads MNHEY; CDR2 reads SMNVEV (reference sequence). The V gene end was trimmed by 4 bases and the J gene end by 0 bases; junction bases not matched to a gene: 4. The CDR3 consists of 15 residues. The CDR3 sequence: CASSSGTASTDTQYF. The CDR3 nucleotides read TGTGCCAGCAGTTCCGGGACAGCTAGCACAGATACGCAGTATTTT.

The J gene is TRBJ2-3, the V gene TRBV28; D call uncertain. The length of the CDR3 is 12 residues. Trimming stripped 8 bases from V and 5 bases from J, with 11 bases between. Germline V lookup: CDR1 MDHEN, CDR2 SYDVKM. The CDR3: CASAVSVDTQYF. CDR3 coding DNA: TGTGCCAGCGCGGTATCGGTAGATACGCAGTATTTT.

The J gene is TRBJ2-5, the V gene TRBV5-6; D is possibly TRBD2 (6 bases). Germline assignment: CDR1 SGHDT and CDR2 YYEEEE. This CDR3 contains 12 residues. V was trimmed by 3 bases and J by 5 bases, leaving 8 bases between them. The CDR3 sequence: CASSSGGETQYF. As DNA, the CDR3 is TGTGCCAGCAGCTCCGGAGGGGAGACCCAGTACTTC. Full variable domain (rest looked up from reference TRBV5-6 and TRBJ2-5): DAGVTQSPTHLIKTRGQQVTLRCSPKSGHDTVSWYQQALGQGPQFIFQYYEEEERQRGNFPDRFSGHQFPNYSSELNVNALLLGDSALYLCASSSGGETQYFGPGTRLLVL.